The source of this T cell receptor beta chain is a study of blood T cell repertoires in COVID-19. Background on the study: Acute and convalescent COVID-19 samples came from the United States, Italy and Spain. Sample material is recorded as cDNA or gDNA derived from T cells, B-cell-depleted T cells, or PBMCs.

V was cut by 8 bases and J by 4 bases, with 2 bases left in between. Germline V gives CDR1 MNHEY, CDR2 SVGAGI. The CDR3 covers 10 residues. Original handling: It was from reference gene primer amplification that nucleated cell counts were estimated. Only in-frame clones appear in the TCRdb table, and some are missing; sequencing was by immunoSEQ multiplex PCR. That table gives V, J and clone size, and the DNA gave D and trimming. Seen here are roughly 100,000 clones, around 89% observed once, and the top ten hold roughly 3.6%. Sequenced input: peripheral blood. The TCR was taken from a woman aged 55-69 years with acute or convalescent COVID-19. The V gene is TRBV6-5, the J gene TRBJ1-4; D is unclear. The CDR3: CASLNEKLFF. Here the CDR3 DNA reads TGTGCCAGCCTTAATGAAAAACTGTTTTTT.